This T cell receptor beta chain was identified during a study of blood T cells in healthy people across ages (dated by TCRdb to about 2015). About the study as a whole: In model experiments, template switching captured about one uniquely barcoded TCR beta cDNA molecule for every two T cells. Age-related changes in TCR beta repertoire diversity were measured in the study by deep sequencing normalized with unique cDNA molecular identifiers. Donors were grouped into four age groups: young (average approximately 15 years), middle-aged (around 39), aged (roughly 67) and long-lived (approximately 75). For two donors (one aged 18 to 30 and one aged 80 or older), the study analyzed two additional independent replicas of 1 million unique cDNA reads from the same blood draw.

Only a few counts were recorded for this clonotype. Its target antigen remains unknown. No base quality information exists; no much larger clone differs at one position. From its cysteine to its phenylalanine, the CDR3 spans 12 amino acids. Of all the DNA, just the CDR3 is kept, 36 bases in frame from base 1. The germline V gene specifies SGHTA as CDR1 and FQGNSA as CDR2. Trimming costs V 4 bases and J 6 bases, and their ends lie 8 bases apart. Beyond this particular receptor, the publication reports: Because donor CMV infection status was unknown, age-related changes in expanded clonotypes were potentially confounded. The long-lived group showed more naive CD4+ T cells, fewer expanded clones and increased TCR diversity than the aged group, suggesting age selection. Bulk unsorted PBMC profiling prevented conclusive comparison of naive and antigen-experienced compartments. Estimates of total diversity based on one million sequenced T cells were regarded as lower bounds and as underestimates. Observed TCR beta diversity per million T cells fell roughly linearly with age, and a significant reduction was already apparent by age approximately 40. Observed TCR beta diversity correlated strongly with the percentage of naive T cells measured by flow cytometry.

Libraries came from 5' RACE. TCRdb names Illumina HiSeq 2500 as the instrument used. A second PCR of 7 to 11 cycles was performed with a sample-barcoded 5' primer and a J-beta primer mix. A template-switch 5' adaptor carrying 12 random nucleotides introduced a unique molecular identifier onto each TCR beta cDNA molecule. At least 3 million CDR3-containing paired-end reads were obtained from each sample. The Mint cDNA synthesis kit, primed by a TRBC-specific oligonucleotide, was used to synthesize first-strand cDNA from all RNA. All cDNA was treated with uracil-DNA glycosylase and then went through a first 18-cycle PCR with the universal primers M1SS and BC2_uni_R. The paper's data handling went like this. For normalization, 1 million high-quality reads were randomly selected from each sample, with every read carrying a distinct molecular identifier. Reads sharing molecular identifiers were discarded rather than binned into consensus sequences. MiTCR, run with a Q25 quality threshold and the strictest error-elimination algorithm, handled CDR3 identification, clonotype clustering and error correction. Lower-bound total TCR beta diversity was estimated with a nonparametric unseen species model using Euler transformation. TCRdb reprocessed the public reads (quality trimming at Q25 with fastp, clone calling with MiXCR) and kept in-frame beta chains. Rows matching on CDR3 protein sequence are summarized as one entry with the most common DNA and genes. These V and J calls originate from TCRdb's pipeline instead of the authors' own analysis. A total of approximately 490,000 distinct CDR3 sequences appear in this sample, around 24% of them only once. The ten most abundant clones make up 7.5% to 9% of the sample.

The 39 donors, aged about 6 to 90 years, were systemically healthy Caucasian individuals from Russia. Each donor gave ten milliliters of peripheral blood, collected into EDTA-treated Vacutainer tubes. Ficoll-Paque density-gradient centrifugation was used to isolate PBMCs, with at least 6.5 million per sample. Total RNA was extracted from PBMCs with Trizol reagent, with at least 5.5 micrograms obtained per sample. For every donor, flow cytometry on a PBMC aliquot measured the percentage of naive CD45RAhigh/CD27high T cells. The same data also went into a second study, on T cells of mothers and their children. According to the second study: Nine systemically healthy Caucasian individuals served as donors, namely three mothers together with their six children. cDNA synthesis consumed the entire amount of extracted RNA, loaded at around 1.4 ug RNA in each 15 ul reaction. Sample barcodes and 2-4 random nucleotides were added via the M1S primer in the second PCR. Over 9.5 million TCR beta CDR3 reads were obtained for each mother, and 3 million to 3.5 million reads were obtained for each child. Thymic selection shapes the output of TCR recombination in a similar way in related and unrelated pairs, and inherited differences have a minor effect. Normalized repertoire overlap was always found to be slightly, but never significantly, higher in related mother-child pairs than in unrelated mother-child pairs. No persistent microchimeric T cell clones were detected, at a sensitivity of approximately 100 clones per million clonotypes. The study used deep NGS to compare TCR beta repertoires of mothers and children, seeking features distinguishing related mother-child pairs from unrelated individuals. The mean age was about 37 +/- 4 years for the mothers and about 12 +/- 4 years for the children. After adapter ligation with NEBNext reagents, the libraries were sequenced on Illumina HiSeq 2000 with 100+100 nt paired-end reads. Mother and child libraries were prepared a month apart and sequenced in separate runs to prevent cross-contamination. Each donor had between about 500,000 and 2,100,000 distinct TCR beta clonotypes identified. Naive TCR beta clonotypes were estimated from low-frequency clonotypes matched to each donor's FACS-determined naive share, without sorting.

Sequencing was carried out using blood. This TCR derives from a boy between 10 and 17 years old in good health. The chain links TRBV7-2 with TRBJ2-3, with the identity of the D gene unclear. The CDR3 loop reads CASSSIRDTQYF. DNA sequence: TGTGCCAGCAGCTCGATTCGCGATACGCAGTATTTT.